Below are 13 T cell receptor beta chains sequenced from a single sample in a study of T cell repertoires in cytomegalovirus infection (dated by TCRdb to the late 2010s). Sequenced using an Illumina HiSeq 1500. Clones were called with MiXCR by TCRdb after fastp trimmed the public reads at Q25, and only in-frame beta chains were retained. A single entry per CDR3 protein holds the most common genes and DNA from its merged rows. Across this sample there are just under 550,000 distinct CDR3 sequences, with 26% seen only once. The leading ten clones occupy under 15% of the sample. Material: PBMCs. The receptors originated from a human donor in good health (CMV status not recorded). Some clones in this sample may be carry-over from other donors' samples.

DNA of the CDR3: TGTGCCAGTAAATATGGCAGGGCTGACTACAATGAGCAGTTCTTC. Residues: CASKYGRADYNEQFF. V usage is TRBV19 and J usage is TRBJ2-1; possible D gene TRBD1, 5 bases. Looked up from germline, CDR1 is LNHDA and CDR2 is SQIVND (reference sequence). V lost 7 bases to trimming and J lost 3 bases, with 16 bases between them. The CDR3 length is 15 residues.

There are many counts of this clonotype. The rearrangement links TRBV7-6 to TRBJ2-1, with 9 bases matching TRBD2. V was clipped by 3 bases and J by 6 bases; unmatched bases: 6. Germline V gives CDR1 SGHVS, CDR2 FNYEAQ. This CDR3 has 15 residues. CDR3 in amino acids: CASSLGSGSSNEQFF. The CDR3 DNA sequence: TGTGCCAGCAGCTTGGGTAGCGGGAGTTCCAATGAGCAGTTCTTC.

This clonotype was detected many times. The chain is built from TRBV6-1 and TRBJ1-1; D gene ambiguous. This CDR3 region has 15 residues. The V gene lost 4 bases and the J gene lost 4 bases, with 16 bases spanning the gap. Germline loops: CDR1 MNHNS, CDR2 SASEGT. The CDR3 protein is CASSGSYPVTTEAFF. The CDR3 DNA follows: TGTGCCAGCAGTGGATCTTACCCGGTGACCACTGAAGCTTTCTTT.

The rearrangement links TRBV11-3 to TRBJ2-5, with D possibly being TRBD2 (7 bases). The CDR3 is 15 residues long. V dropped 5 bases and J dropped 5 bases, with 18 bases sitting between them. Germline V gives CDR1 SGHNT, CDR2 YENEEA. CDR3 coding DNA: TGTGCCAGCAGCCCCTCCCAGGGGAGGGGGGAGACCCAGTACTTC. Protein: CASSPSQGRGETQYF.

The J gene is TRBJ2-6, the V gene TRBV7-6; no definite D call. The CDR3 sequence is 16 residues long. Trimming removed 3 bases at V and 1 base at J, with 10 bases between. The germline V gene encodes CDR1 SGHVS and CDR2 FNYEAQ. CDR3 protein: CASSLQSDSGANVLTF. CDR3 bases: TGTGCCAGCAGCTTGCAAAGTGATTCTGGGGCCAACGTCCTGACTTTC.

There are many counts of this clonotype. The V gene is TRBV12-5, the J gene TRBJ2-1; 15 bases fit TRBD2. Unmatched junction bases numbered 16, after V lost 6 bases and J lost 7 bases. The CDR3 spans 19 residues. Germline CDR1 reads LGHNT; CDR2 reads FRNRAP. CDR3 coding DNA: TGTGCTAGTGGCCCACGGGACCCTGGGACTAGCGGGAGGTGGAATGAGCAGTTCTTC. Translated, it gives CASGPRDPGTSGRWNEQFF.

V is TRBV6-2 or TRBV6-3 and J is TRBJ2-6, with 8 positions matching TRBD1. V was pared by 5 bases and J by 2 bases, with 5 bases of the junction left unmatched. The CDR3 extends over 16 amino acids. Germline CDR1 MNHEY, CDR2 SVGEGT. This CDR3 reads CASSLDRAAGANVLTF. For the CDR3, the DNA is TGTGCCAGCAGTCTGGACAGGGCGGCTGGGGCCAACGTCCTGACTTTC.

This clonotype has a handful of counts. The chain couples TRBV28 to TRBJ1-2; D remains ambiguous. V lost 6 bases and J lost 7, with 15 bases in between. The germline V gene has CDR1 MDHEN and CDR2 SYDVKM. The length of the CDR3 is 13 residues. In DNA, the CDR3 is TGTGCCAGCAGCCCCCCGTTGGGAGGTGGCTACACCTTC. This codes for CASSPPLGGGYTF.

This clonotype was recorded many times. V gene TRBV6-2 or TRBV6-3 combines with J gene TRBJ1-5, with a weak D call TRBD1 (5 bases). CDR1 is MNHEY and CDR2 is SVGEGT in the germline V gene. The length of the CDR3 is 14 residues. V lost 4 bases and J lost 4, with 11 bases in between. The CDR3 DNA is TGTGCCAGCAGTTTCGGACAAGAGAATCAGCCCCAGCATTTT. Translating gives CASSFGQENQPQHF.

The chain combines TRBV7-2 with TRBJ1-2; weak D call: TRBD1 (5 bases). The V end lost 4 bases, the J end lost 7 bases, and 10 bases lay between the germline ends. The CDR3 length is 12 residues. The germline CDR1 and CDR2 sequences are SGHTA and FQGNSA. The CDR3 loop is CASSCGTFGYTF. CDR3 DNA: TGTGCCAGCAGCTGCGGGACTTTTGGCTACACCTTC.

At least ten counts were recorded for this clonotype. The chain carries TRBV7-2 and TRBJ1-5, with D unclear. The V and J ends lost 1 base and 3 bases respectively, with 10 bases between them. CDR3 length: 15 amino acids. Germline lookup yields CDR1 SGHTA and CDR2 FQGNSA. CDR3 sequence (DNA): TGTGCCAGCAGCTTAGTGCTAGGTAACAATCAGCCCCAGCATTTT. It codes for CASSLVLGNNQPQHF.

The chain employs TRBV12-3 or TRBV12-4 and TRBJ1-1; D uncertain. This CDR3 comprises 11 residues. Trimming removed 10 bases at V and 1 base at J, with 7 bases between. CDR3 sequence (DNA): TGTGCCACGGCGGGGAACACTGAAGCTTTCTTT. Its translation is CATAGNTEAFF.

The sample holds a few counts of this clonotype. The chain recombines TRBV5-4 with TRBJ2-1; 16 nucleotides align to TRBD2. Germline V gene data show CDR1 as SGHNT and CDR2 as YYREEE (reference sequence). Trimming cost V 3 bases and J 8 bases; bases outside gene matches: 2. This CDR3 contains 15 residues. The CDR3 sequence is CASSWGLAGGYEQFF. In DNA form, the CDR3 reads TGTGCCAGCAGCTGGGGACTAGCGGGAGGGTATGAGCAGTTCTTC.